This T cell receptor beta chain was identified during a study of T cell repertoires in cytomegalovirus infection. Study at large: Recently identified HLA-C-restricted CMV epitopes were among the peptides used. A matching HLA type, together with CMV infection, was signaled by public TCR beta signatures.

Findings and limits, study-wide: Within the response measured ex vivo, HLA-C-restricted CMV-specific TCR beta clonotypes were dominant. Identification of carriers of CMV plus the relevant HLA was performed using cumulative public TCR beta family frequency.

One entry per CDR3 protein, called by TCRdb with MiXCR from the reads. The table lists a few hundred thousand distinct CDR3 sequences, 33% of them singletons. This clonotype was counted between two and nine times. Antigen unknown. The germline V gene has CDR1 SGHTA and CDR2 FQGNSA. With 6 bases clipped from V and 3 bases from J, the junction kept 6 bases outside the gene matches. This CDR3 region has 14 residues. The sample consisted of cultured PBMCs, taken from culture after CMV antigen stimulation. The J gene is TRBJ2-7, the V gene TRBV7-2; 9 nucleotides match TRBD2. The receptor was derived from a human donor in good health (CMV status not recorded). Some clones in this sample may be carry-over from other donors' samples. The CDR3: CASSTTSGYYEQYF. CDR3 bases: TGTGCCAGCAGTACGACTAGCGGATACTACGAGCAGTACTTC.